This TCR beta chain was captured in a study of T cell responses to AZD1222 COVID-19 vaccine. The study, taken as a whole, reports: Increased Spike-specific TCR breadth and depth were observed after two AZD1222 doses. Most donors were white British, females outnumbered males, and clonal diversity was possibly underestimated. The study reported that nearly half of spike-specific TCRs target unmutated variant regions.

The CDR3 extends over 16 amino acids. Germline CDR1 reads WNHNN; CDR2 reads SYGVQD (reference sequence). The data were produced by immunoSEQ multiplex PCR, yet TCRdb's version contains in-frame clones alone and is incomplete. Counted here are 100,000 to 150,000 clones, just under 95% occurring once; the ten biggest clones make up around 1.1%. Points on this clone: Its cognate antigen is unknown.

The rearrangement links TRBV10-1 to TRBJ1-1; 9 nucleotides match TRBD1. This sequence was found in an adult who received the AZD1222 COVID-19 vaccine. Specimen: peripheral blood, collected 28 days after the second AZD1222 dose. CDR3 sequence: CSLGVGDREFGTEAFF. In nucleotides, the CDR3 is TGCTCATTAGGTGTGGGGGACAGGGAATTTGGCACTGAAGCTTTCTTT.